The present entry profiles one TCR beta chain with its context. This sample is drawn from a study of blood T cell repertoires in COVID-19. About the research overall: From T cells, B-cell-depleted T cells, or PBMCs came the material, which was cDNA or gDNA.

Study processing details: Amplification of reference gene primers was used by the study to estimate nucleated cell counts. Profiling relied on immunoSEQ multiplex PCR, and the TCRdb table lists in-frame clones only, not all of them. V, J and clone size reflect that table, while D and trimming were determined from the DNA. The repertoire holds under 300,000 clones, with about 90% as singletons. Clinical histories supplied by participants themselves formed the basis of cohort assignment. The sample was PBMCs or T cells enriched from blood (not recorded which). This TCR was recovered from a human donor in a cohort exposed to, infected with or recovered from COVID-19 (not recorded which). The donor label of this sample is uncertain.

The chain's CDR3 is CASSVAPQSETQYF. The CDR3 DNA reads TGTGCCAGCAGCGTAGCTCCACAGTCAGAGACCCAGTACTTC. The V call is TRBV9, the J call TRBJ2-5; D is undetermined. The CDR3 covers 14 residues. Germline CDR1 is SGDLS and CDR2 is YYNGEE. Trimming removed 0 bases from V and 4 bases from J, with 10 bases in between.